This T cell receptor (beta chain) was identified in a study of blood T cell repertoires in COVID-19. Using immunoSEQ multiplex PCR, the repertoire was profiled, and TCRdb retains in-frame clones only, with some absent. The sample records approximately 190,000 clones, 70% to 90% being singletons. Trimming cost V 3 bases and J 3 bases, with 5 bases left between them. The length of the CDR3 is 12 residues. Germline values: CDR1 MGHRA, CDR2 YSYEKL. The origin of this receptor is a man in his forties with active or convalescent COVID-19. The sample consisted of peripheral blood. The V and J genes are TRBV4-1 and TRBJ1-1, with unresolved D. The CDR3 region is CASSHIDTEAFF. The CDR3, as DNA: TGCGCCAGCAGCCATATTGACACTGAAGCTTTCTTT.